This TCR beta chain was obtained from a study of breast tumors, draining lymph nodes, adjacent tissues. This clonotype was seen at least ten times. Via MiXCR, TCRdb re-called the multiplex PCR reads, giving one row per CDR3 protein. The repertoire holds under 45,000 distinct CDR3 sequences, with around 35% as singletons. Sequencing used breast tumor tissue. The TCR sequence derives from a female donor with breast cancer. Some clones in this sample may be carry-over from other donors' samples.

The CDR3 spells CASTPRSNTGELFF. The CDR3 nucleotides read TGTGCCAGCACACCCCGCTCGAACACCGGGGAGCTGTTTTTT. The rearrangement joins TRBV6-5 to TRBJ2-2; no clear D gene. The length of the CDR3 is 14 residues. Germline V gene lookup returns CDR1 MNHEY and CDR2 SVGAGI. Between the trimmed V and J ends, which lost 7 bases and 0 bases, there was a span of 9 bases.